This T cell receptor beta chain was found in a study of CD8 T cells in ankylosing spondylitis. Findings and caveats of the study: Ankylosing spondylitis blood appeared to be characterized by a TCR beta motif of under 10 highly homologous variants.

The CDR3 consists of 14 residues. The TCR beta libraries were generated through quantitative 5'-RACE incorporating molecular barcodes. TCRdb fed the 5' RACE reads into MiXCR, producing one record per CDR3 protein. The table shows about 160,000 distinct CDR3 sequences, with approximately 44% occurring only once. For this clonotype: The antigen remains undetermined.

This sequence was found in a male donor with ankylosing spondylitis. The sample consisted of synovial fluid, either unsorted or a sorted T cell fraction (not recorded which). V and J are TRBV21-1 and TRBJ2-7. TRBV21-1 is labeled a pseudogene. CDR3 nucleotides: TGTGCCAGCAGCAATTCTAACAGTTGGAACGAGCAGTACTTC. It yields the protein CASSNSNSWNEQYF.